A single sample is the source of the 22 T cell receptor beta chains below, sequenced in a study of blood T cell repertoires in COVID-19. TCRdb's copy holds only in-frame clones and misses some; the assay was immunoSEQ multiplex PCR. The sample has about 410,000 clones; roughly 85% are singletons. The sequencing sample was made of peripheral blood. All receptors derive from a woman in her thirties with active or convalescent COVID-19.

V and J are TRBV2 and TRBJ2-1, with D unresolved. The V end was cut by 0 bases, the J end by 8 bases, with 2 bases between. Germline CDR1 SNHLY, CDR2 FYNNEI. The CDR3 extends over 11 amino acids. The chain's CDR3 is CASSEAYEQFF. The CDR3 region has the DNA TGTGCCAGCAGTGAAGCCTATGAGCAGTTCTTC.

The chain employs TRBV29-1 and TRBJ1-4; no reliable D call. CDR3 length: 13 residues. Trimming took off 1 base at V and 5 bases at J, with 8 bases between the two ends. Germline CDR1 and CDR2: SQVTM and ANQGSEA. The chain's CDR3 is CSVEGAGNEKLFF. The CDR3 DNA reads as TGCAGCGTTGAAGGGGCTGGGAATGAAAAACTGTTTTTT.

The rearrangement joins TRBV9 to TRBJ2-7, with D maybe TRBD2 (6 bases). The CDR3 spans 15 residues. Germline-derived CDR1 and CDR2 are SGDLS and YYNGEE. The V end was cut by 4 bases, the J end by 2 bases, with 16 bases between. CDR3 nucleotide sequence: TGTGCCAGCAGCTTACACGGGACTCCAACCTACGAGCAGTACTTC. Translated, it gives CASSLHGTPTYEQYF.

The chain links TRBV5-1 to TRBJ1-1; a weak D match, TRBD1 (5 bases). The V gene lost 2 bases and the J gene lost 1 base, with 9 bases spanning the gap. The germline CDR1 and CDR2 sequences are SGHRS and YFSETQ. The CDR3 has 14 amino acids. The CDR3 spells CASSFPGKNTEAFF. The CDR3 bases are TGCGCCAGCAGCTTCCCAGGGAAGAACACTGAAGCTTTCTTT.

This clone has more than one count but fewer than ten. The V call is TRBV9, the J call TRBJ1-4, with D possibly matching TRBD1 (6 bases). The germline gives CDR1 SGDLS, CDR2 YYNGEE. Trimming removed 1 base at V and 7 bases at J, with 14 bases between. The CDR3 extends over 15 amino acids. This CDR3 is CASSVSQGTGEKLFF. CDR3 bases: TGTGCCAGCAGCGTATCACAGGGTACCGGTGAAAAACTGTTTTTT.

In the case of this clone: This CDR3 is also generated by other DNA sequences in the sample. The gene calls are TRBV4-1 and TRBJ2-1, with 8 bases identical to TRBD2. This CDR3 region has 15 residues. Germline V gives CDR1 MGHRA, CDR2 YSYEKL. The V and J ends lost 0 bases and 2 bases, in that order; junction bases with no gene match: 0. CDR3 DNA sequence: TGCGCCAGCAGCCAAGATAGCGGGGCCTACAATGAGCAGTTCTTC. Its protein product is CASSQDSGAYNEQFF.

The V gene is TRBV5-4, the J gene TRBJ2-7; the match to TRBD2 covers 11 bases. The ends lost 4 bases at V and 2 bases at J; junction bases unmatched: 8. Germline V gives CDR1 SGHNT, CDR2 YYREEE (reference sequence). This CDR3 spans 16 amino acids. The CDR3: CASSKTGTSGTYEQYF. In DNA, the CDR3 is TGTGCCAGCAGCAAGACCGGGACTAGCGGAACCTACGAGCAGTACTTC. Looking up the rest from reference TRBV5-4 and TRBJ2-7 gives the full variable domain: ETGVTQSPTHLIKTRGQQVTLRCSSQSGHNTVSWYQQALGQGPQFIFQYYREEENGRGNFPPRFSGLQFPNYSSELNVNALELDDSALYLCASSKTGTSGTYEQYFGPGTRLTVT.

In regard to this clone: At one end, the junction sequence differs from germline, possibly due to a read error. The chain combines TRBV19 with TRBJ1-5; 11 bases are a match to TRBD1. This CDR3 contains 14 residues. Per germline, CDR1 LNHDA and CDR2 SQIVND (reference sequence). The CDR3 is CASTMGQGEGPVRF. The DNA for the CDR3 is TGTGCCAGTACCATGGGACAGGGGGAGGGACCGGTACGATTT.

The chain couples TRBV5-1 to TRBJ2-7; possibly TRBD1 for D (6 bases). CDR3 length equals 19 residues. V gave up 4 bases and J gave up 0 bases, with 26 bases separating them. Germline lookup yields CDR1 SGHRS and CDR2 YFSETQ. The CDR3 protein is CASSLFWVYGQPLSYEQYF. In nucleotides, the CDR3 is TGCGCCAGCAGCCTCTTTTGGGTGTACGGACAGCCACTCTCCTACGAGCAGTACTTC. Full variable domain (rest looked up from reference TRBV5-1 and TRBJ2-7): KAGVTQTPRYLIKTRGQQVTLSCSPISGHRSVSWYQQTPGQGLQFLFEYFSETQRNKGNFPGRFSGRQFSNSRSEMNVSTLELGDSALYLCASSLFWVYGQPLSYEQYFGPGTRLTVT.

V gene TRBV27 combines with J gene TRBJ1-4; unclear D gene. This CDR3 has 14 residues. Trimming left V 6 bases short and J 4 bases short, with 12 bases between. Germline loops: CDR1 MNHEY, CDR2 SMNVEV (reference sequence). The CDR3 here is CASSFTENNEKLFF. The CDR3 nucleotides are TGTGCCAGCAGCTTCACGGAGAATAATGAAAAACTGTTTTTT.

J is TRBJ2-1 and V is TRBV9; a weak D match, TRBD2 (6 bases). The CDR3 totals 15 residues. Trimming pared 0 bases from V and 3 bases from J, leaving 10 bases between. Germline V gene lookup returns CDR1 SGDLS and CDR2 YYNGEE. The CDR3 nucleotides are TGTGCCAGCAGCGTAGAATGGGAGGTCTACAATGAGCAGTTCTTC. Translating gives CASSVEWEVYNEQFF.

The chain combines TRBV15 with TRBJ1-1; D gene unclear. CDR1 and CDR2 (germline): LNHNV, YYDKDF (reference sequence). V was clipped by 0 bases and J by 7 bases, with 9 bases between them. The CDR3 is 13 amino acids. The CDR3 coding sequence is TGTGCCACCAGCAGAGAATGGTCGGGTGAAGCTTTCTTT. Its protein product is CATSREWSGEAFF.

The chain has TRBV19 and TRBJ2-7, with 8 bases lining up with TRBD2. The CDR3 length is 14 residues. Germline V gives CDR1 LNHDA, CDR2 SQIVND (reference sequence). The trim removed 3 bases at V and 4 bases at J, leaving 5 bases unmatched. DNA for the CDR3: TGTGCCAGTAGTATGTCTAGCGGGCCTTACGAGCAGTACTTC. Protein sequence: CASSMSSGPYEQYF.

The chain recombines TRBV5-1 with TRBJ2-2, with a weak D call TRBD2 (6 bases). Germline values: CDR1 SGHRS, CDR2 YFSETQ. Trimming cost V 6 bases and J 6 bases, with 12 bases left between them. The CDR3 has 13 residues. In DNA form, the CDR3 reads TGCGCCAGCAAGGGCGGGGACGCCGGGGAGCTGTTTTTT. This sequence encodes CASKGGDAGELFF.

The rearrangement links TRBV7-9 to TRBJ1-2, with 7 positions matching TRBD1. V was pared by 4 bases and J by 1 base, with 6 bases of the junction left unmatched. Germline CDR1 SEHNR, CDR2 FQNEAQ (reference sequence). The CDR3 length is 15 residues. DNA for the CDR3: TGTGCCAGCAGCTCCGGGGACAGAGTTAACTATGGCTACACCTTC. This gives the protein CASSSGDRVNYGYTF.

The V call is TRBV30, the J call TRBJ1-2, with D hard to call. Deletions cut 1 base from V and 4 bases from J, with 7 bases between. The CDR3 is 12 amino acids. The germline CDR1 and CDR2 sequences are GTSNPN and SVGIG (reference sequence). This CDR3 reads CAWSASSYGYTF. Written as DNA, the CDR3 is TGTGCCTGGAGTGCCTCTAGCTATGGCTACACCTTC.

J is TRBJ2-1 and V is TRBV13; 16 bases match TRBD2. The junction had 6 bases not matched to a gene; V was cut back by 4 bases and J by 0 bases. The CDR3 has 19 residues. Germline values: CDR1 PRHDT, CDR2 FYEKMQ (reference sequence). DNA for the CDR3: TGTGCCAGCAGCTCCCCGGGACTAGCGGGGGGGAGCTCCTACAATGAGCAGTTCTTC. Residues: CASSSPGLAGGSSYNEQFF. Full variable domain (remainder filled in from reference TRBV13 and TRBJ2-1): AAGVIQSPRHLIKEKRETATLKCYPIPRHDTVYWYQQGPGQDPQFLISFYEKMQSDKGSIPDRFSAQQFSDYHSELNMSSLELGDSALYFCASSSPGLAGGSSYNEQFFGPGTRLTVL.

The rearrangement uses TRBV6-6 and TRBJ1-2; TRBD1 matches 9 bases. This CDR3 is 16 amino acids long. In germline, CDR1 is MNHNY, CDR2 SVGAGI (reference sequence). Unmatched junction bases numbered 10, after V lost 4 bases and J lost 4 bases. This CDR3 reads CASSSPGQGVPYGYTF. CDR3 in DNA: TGTGCCAGCAGTTCTCCGGGACAGGGTGTCCCCTATGGCTACACCTTC.

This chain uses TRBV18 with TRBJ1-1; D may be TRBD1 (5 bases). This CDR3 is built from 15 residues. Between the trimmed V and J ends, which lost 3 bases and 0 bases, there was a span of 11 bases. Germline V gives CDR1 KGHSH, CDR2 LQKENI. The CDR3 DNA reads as TGTGCCAGCTCACCTTCGACAGCAATGAACACTGAAGCTTTCTTT. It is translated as CASSPSTAMNTEAFF.

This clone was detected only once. CDR3 residues: CASSLVVGGWDGYTF. DNA of the CDR3: TGTGCCAGCAGCTTAGTGGTAGGGGGCTGGGATGGCTACACCTTC. The chain joins TRBV7-8 to TRBJ1-2, with 7 bases that match TRBD1. The CDR3 contains 15 residues. Losses at the gene ends were 1 base for V and 6 bases for J; bases not matched to a gene: 8. Germline V gene lookup returns CDR1 SGHVS and CDR2 FQNEAQ.

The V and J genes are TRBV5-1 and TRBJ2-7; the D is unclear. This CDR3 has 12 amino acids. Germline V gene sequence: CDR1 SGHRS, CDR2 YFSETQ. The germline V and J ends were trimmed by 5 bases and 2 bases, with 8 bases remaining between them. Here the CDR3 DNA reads TGCGCCAGCAGGTCCAGTCCCTACGAGCAGTACTTC. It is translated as CASRSSPYEQYF. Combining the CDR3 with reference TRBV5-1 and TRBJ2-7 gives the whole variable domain KAGVTQTPRYLIKTRGQQVTLSCSPISGHRSVSWYQQTPGQGLQFLFEYFSETQRNKGNFPGRFSGRQFSNSRSEMNVSTLELGDSALYLCASRSSPYEQYFGPGTRLTVT.

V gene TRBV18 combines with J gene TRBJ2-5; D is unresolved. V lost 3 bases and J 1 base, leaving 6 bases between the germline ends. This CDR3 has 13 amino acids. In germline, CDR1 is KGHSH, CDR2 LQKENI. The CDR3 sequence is CASSPSRQETQYF. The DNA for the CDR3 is TGTGCCAGCTCACCCTCCCGCCAAGAGACCCAGTACTTC.